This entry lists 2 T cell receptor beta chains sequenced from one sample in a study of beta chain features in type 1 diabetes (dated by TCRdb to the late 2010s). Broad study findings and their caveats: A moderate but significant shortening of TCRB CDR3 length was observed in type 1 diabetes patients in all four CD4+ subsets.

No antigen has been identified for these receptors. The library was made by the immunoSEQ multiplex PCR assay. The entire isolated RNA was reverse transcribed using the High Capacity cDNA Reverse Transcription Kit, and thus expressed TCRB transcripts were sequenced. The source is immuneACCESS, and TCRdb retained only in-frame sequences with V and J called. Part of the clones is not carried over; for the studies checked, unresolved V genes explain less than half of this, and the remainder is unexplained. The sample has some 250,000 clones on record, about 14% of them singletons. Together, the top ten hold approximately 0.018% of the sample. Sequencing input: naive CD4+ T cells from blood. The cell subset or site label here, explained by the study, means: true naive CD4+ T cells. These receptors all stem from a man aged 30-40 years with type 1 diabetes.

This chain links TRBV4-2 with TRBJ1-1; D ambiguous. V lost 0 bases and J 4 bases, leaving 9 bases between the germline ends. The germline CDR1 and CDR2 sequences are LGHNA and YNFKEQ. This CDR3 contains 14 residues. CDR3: CASSQDMEGTEAFF. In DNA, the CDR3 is TGTGCCAGCAGCCAAGATATGGAGGGCACTGAAGCTTTCTTT.

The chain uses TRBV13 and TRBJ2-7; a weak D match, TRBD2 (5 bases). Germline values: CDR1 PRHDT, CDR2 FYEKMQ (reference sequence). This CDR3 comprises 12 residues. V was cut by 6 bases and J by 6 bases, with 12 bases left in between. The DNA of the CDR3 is TGTGCCAGCAGGAGAGAGGGAAGCGAGCAGTACTTC. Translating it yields CASRREGSEQYF.